These T cell receptor beta chains were read from a single sample in a study of T-cell reconstitution after alpha-beta-depleted transplantation in children. TCRdb re-called the PCR reads with MiXCR, one entry per CDR3 protein. The data contain about 400,000 distinct CDR3 sequences, roughly 22% of them singletons. Specimen: PBMCs from the stem cell graft donor, collected from the stem cell graft. The receptors originated from a human donor who donated a stem cell graft to a child with acute myeloid leukemia. Each CDR3 is given without its conserved first and last residue. Fields, in order: V gene, J gene, CDR3 protein.

>TRBV7-7|TRBJ2-1
ASSLSRDRGYNEQF
>TRBV20-1|TRBJ1-1
SARDLAPSNTEAF
>TRBV5-1|TRBJ2-3
ASSLASSITDTQY
>TRBV29-1|TRBJ2-7
SVRGSGSFYEQY
>TRBV7-8|TRBJ2-1
ASSDRLTTGGRYNEQF
>TRBV12-3/TRBV12-4|TRBJ1-1
ASSSIGQGRKAF
>TRBV20-1|TRBJ2-1
SATGQGWNEQF
>TRBV5-1|TRBJ2-1
ASRLDPGGYNEQF
>TRBV7-9|TRBJ2-5
ASSPQAYQETQY
>TRBV15|TRBJ2-5
ATSRQKGRDETQY
>TRBV6-4|TRBJ1-1
ASRAELTGTEAF
>TRBV29-1|TRBJ2-1
SVELDRGRNEQF
>TRBV4-2|TRBJ2-5
ASSQDRRGLALLGTQY
>TRBV20-1|TRBJ2-7
SARTSGRAEQY
>TRBV12-3/TRBV12-4|TRBJ2-7
ASSWSGDSYEQY
>TRBV29-1|TRBJ1-2
SVPGQGFAGYT
>TRBV12-3/TRBV12-4|TRBJ1-6
ASSSGEGAPLH
>TRBV28|TRBJ2-1
ASVASGRKVVGSYNEQF
>TRBV3-1|TRBJ2-7
ASSLARGGSYEQY
>TRBV24-1|TRBJ2-7
ATPGTLYDEQY
>TRBV29-1|TRBJ2-5
SVIRAGETQY
>TRBV4-3|TRBJ2-7
ASSQKTGGGEQY
>TRBV2|TRBJ2-2
ASSGLAAQRGTGELF
>TRBV7-9|TRBJ2-2
ASSSTRGNTGELF
>TRBV6-5|TRBJ2-1
ASSYGLAGGFEQF
>TRBV7-6|TRBJ2-7
ASRREAGSYEQY
>TRBV11-3|TRBJ2-1
ASRLGSGADNEQF
>TRBV7-3|TRBJ2-7
ASSLMAGPYEQY